The 24 T cell receptor beta chains reported below all come from one sample, sequenced in a study of tissue T cells after allogeneic stem cell transplantation. Data came from immunoSEQ multiplex PCR; TCRdb stores just in-frame clones and leaves some out. This sample yields roughly 50,000 clones, of which about three quarters are seen a single time; approximately 0.5% belongs to the top ten. Sequenced material: sorted cells pooled from one or two spleens. The receptors shown here come from a pool of C57BL/6 mice in good health.

Turning to this clone: Here the gene names and germline are mouse. The read gets to within 1 residue of the CDR3 end, and the germline J gene fills in the rest. The gene calls are TRBV29 and TRBJ2-2; maybe TRBD1 (5 bases). Per germline, CDR1 MSHET and CDR2 SYDVDS. V lost 4 bases and J 0 bases, leaving 6 bases between the germline ends. The CDR3 sequence is 14 residues long. This CDR3 reads CASSSTANTGQLYF. The sequenced part of the CDR3 DNA is TGTGCTAGCAGTTCGACAGCAAACACCGGGCAGCTCTAC.

This clone was recorded once. Germline and genes here are mouse. The sequence runs out 1 residue before the end of the CDR3; the remainder is reconstructed from the germline J gene. V and J are TRBV2 and TRBJ2-3; D remains ambiguous. Germline V gene lookup returns CDR1 LGHNA and CDR2 YSYQKL. Trimming took off 1 base at V and 0 bases at J, with 8 bases between the two ends. This CDR3 is built from 15 residues. The sequenced CDR3 bases are TGTGCCAGCAGCCAAGTCTTGAATAGTGCAGAAACGCTGTAT. Protein: CASSQVLNSAETLY. The whole CDR3 sequence reads CASSQVLNSAETLYF.

Comment on this clone: Gene and germline names: mouse. From the germline J gene comes the end of the CDR3, since the read stops 1 residue before it. The rearrangement joins TRBV13-3 to TRBJ1-3, with 7 bases that match TRBD1. The CDR3 is 16 amino acids. The V gene end was trimmed by 4 bases and the J gene end by 0 bases; junction bases not matched to a gene: 7. Per the germline V gene, CDR1 is NNHDY and CDR2 is SYVADS. The covered CDR3 bases are TGTGCCAGCAGTCGGGACAGAACCCTTTCTGGAAATACGCTCTAT. It encodes CASSRDRTLSGNTLY. The entire CDR3 sequence reads CASSRDRTLSGNTLYF.

This clone turned up a few times. Gene names and germline match the mouse. The sequenced fragment ends 1 residue before the CDR3 boundary, so the rest is inferred from the germline J gene. This sequence joins TRBV19 and TRBJ2-3; D is undetermined. CDR3 length: 13 amino acids. V lost 1 base, J lost 0 bases, and 3 bases lay in between. Germline CDR1 is FNHDT and CDR2 is SITEND (reference sequence). The CDR3 bases that were read are TGTGCCAGCAGTATAACTAGTGCAGAAACGCTGTAT. It codes for CASSITSAETLY. From start to end, the CDR3 is CASSITSAETLYF.

A word on this clone: Germline and genes here are mouse. The read ends 1 residue early relative to the CDR3; the germline J gene fills the gap. This chain uses TRBV5 with TRBJ2-1; TRBD2 aligns across 9 bases. Looked up from germline, CDR1 is LGHNA and CDR2 is YNLKQL (reference sequence). This CDR3 has 16 amino acids. V was clipped by 3 bases and J by 1 base; unmatched bases: 4. The CDR3 loop is CASSHQDWGNYAEQFF. The CDR3 DNA, read in part, is TGTGCCAGCAGCCATCAGGACTGGGGCAACTATGCTGAGCAGTTC.

A word on this clone: Gene names follow the mouse nomenclature. The read stops 1 residue short of the end of the CDR3; the missing end is completed from the germline J gene. This sequence joins TRBV3 and TRBJ2-1; 8 bases match TRBD2. This CDR3 has 15 residues. Germline loops: CDR1 SNHLY, CDR2 FYNGKV (reference sequence). Unmatched junction bases numbered 2, after V lost 2 bases and J lost 2 bases. CDR3 bases read: TGTGCCAGCAGCTTACAGGACTGGGACTATGCTGAGCAGTTC. Its protein product is CASSLQDWDYAEQF. The whole CDR3 region reads CASSLQDWDYAEQFF.

This clone has just a few counts. The genes and germline here are from mouse. The read is 1 residue too short to cover the CDR3 end, so that end is filled in from the germline J gene. The genes are TRBV19 and TRBJ2-7; 11 bases line up with TRBD2. CDR3 size: 14 residues. Germline V gives CDR1 FNHDT, CDR2 SITEND (reference sequence). The junction had 4 bases not matched to a gene; V was cut back by 4 bases and J by 4 bases. This CDR3 reads CASSPGLGEYEQYF. The covered CDR3 bases are TGTGCCAGCAGTCCGGGACTGGGGGAGTATGAACAGTAC. The variable domain in full, with the rest retrieved from reference TRBV19 and TRBJ2-7, is GGIITQTPKFLIGQEGQKLTLKCQQNFNHDTMYWYRQDSGKGLRLIYYSITENDLQKGDLSEGYDASREKKSSFSLTVTSAQKNEMAVFLCASSPGLGEYEQYFGPGTRLTVL.

In the case of this clone: The genes are named according to mouse. Coverage ceases 1 residue before the CDR3 finishes, and the germline J gene fills in the end. The gene calls are TRBV12-2 and TRBJ2-3; D remains ambiguous. V shed 4 bases and J shed 3 bases, with 10 bases lying between them. The CDR3 consists of 13 residues. In germline, CDR1 is SGHLS, CDR2 HYDKME. CDR3 bases read: TGTGCCAGCTCCACGGGGAGGGCAGAAACGCTGTAT. This sequence encodes CASSTGRAETLY. The complete CDR3 reads CASSTGRAETLYF.

On this clone itself: Mouse names are used for the genes. The read comes to an end 1 residue before the CDR3 does, leaving the germline J gene to fill in the end. This chain connects TRBV1 to TRBJ2-1, with 11 bases aligning to TRBD2. V lost 1 base and J lost 3; bases outside the gene matches: 2. Per the germline V gene, CDR1 is NSQYPW and CDR2 is LRSPGD (reference sequence). CDR3 size: 16 residues. The DNA read from the CDR3 is TGCACCTGCAGTGCAGGACTGGGGGGGGGCTATGCTGAGCAGTTC. Translation: CTCSAGLGGGYAEQF. The entire CDR3 sequence reads CTCSAGLGGGYAEQFF.

As regards this clone: Mouse gene names apply. The read is 1 residue too short to cover the CDR3 end, so that end is filled in from the germline J gene. The gene calls are TRBV12-2 and TRBJ1-2; 10 nucleotides match TRBD1. The CDR3 totals 15 residues. Germline V gene lookup returns CDR1 SGHLS and CDR2 HYDKME. J lost 4 bases, V lost 0 bases, and 4 bases had no gene match. The CDR3 spells CASSLLGQGTSDYTF. CDR3 DNA (partial): TGTGCCAGCTCTCTCCTGGGACAGGGGACCTCCGACTACACC.

Comment on this clone: Gene names follow the mouse nomenclature. The read ends 1 residue before the CDR3 terminus; that terminus is restored from the germline J gene. This sequence joins TRBV13-2 and TRBJ2-7; 10 bases match TRBD2. The J segment lost 6 bases and the V segment lost 0 bases, leaving 3 bases of the junction unmatched. The CDR3 runs to 14 residues. Germline assignment: CDR1 NNHNN and CDR2 SYGAGS (reference sequence). The CDR3 DNA, read in part, is TGTGCCAGCGGTGATGGCTGGGGGGGCTTTGAACAGTAC. Protein: CASGDGWGGFEQY. The full CDR3 protein reads CASGDGWGGFEQYF.

In the case of this clone: Genes and germline are mouse. The read halts 1 residue ahead of the CDR3 end, with the missing end drawn from the germline J gene. This chain links TRBV16 with TRBJ1-4; perhaps TRBD1 as D (6 bases). The V and J ends lost 0 bases and 7 bases respectively, with 9 bases between them. The CDR3 covers 14 residues. Per the germline V gene, CDR1 is SGHSA and CDR2 is FRNQAP. Incomplete CDR3 DNA: TGTGCAAGCAGCTTAGAGGGGGGCGGCGAAAGATTATTT. Translated, it gives CASSLEGGGERLF. The CDR3, in full, reads CASSLEGGGERLFF.

A note on this clone: These gene names are mouse names. The sequence runs out 1 residue before the end of the CDR3; the remainder is reconstructed from the germline J gene. The chain combines TRBV16 with TRBJ1-6; 7 bases are shared with TRBD1. TRBJ1-6 is noted as an ORF with a role that remains uncertain. The CDR3 is 15 residues long. Germline V gives CDR1 SGHSA, CDR2 FRNQAP. J gave up 4 bases and V 5 bases, and 5 bases lay outside the gene matches. CDR3 DNA, as far as it was read: TGTGCAAGCAGCGTCCGGGACAGTTATAATTCGCCCCTCTAC. Residues: CASSVRDSYNSPLY. The whole CDR3 protein is CASSVRDSYNSPLYF.

A remark on this clone: The gene symbols are mouse symbols. The read comes to an end 1 residue before the CDR3 does, leaving the germline J gene to fill in the end. The chain recombines TRBV16 with TRBJ2-5; TRBD1 matches 7 bases. The CDR3 length is 14 residues. V shed 2 bases and J 3 bases; nucleotides not matched to a gene: 2. Germline V gene sequence: CDR1 SGHSA, CDR2 FRNQAP. CDR3 DNA, as far as it was read: TGTGCAAGCAGCTTACCGGGACAGCAAGACACCCAGTAC. The encoded protein is CASSLPGQQDTQY. The whole CDR3 sequence is CASSLPGQQDTQYF. The full variable domain, its missing parts supplied by reference TRBV16 and TRBJ2-5, is NAGVIQTPRHKVTGKGQEATLWCEPISGHSAVFWYRQTIVQGLEFLTYFRNQAPIDDSGMPKERFSAQMPNQSHSTLKIQSTQPQDSAVYLCASSLPGQQDTQYFGPGTRLLVL.

To note about this clone: Gene labels here are mouse ones. The read ends 1 residue before the CDR3 terminus; that terminus is restored from the germline J gene. The rearrangement links TRBV15 to TRBJ2-1, with a weak D call TRBD2 (6 bases). The V gene's germline CDR1 is SGHND and CDR2 FRSKSL. Trimming took 5 bases from V and 1 from J, leaving 6 bases between them. The CDR3 has 13 amino acids. CDR3 loop: CASSGGNYAEQFF. Partial CDR3 DNA: TGTGCCAGCAGTGGGGGGAACTATGCTGAGCAGTTC.

For this clone: These gene names are mouse names. The read is 1 residue too short to cover the CDR3 end, so that end is filled in from the germline J gene. Within the sample, other DNA sequences also encode this same CDR3. This chain connects TRBV3 to TRBJ2-7; 9 bases match TRBD2. From germline, CDR1 is SNHLY and CDR2 FYNGKV (reference sequence). This CDR3 has 15 amino acids. The V gene end was trimmed by 5 bases and the J gene end by 0 bases; junction bases not matched to a gene: 5. CDR3 amino acids: CASSLDWGSSYEQYF. CDR3 DNA, as far as it was read: TGTGCCAGCAGCCTCGACTGGGGGAGCTCCTATGAACAGTAC.

To note about this clone: Mouse germline and gene names are used. From the germline J gene comes the end of the CDR3, since the read stops 1 residue before it. The chain recombines TRBV21 with TRBJ2-2, with a tentative D call TRBD2 (8 bases). TRBV21 belongs to the ORF category, with a function that is uncertain. Trimming removed 6 bases at V and 3 bases at J, with 17 bases between. CDR3 length equals 16 residues. The CDR3 bases that were read are TGTGCTAGCAGCCAGGGGGGGGGCGCGGACACCGGGCAGCTCTAC. As protein: CASSQGGGADTGQLY. The complete CDR3 sequence is CASSQGGGADTGQLYF.

As for this clone: Gene names and germline match the mouse. The CDR3 end is not reached by the read, which stops 1 residue before it; the germline J gene fills it in. The genes are TRBV19 and TRBJ2-7, with TRBD2 identical over 9 bases. The CDR3 totals 14 residues. The J segment lost 4 bases and the V segment lost 1 base, leaving 3 bases of the junction unmatched. The germline V gene encodes CDR1 FNHDT and CDR2 SITEND (reference sequence). CDR3 bases read: TGTGCCAGCAGTATAAGGACTGGGGTTTATGAACAGTAC. The encoded protein is CASSIRTGVYEQY. The entire CDR3 sequence reads CASSIRTGVYEQYF.

In its sample, this clone was seen once. The listed genes are named as in mouse. The observed sequence ends 1 residue before the CDR3 terminus, with the missing tail filled in from the germline J gene. The rearrangement uses TRBV4 and TRBJ2-5, with 10 bases lining up with TRBD1. The V segment lost 4 bases and the J segment 6 bases; nucleotides outside the gene matches: 4. The CDR3 spans 14 residues. CDR1 and CDR2 (germline): LGHDT, YNNKQL (reference sequence). Partial CDR3 DNA: TGTGCCAGCAGCTCCGGGACAGGGGCGGACACCCAGTAC. The encoded protein is CASSSGTGADTQY. The full CDR3 protein reads CASSSGTGADTQYF.

A single count supports this clone. Germline and genes here are mouse. The sequenced fragment ends 1 residue before the CDR3 boundary, so the rest is inferred from the germline J gene. The V and J genes are TRBV17 and TRBJ2-5; D is perhaps TRBD1 or TRBD2 (6 bases each). This CDR3 is built from 14 residues. The V gene lost 2 bases and the J gene lost 2 bases, with 8 bases spanning the gap. The germline CDR1 and CDR2 sequences are MNHDT and YYDKIL. CDR3: CASSRWGLQDTQYF. The sequenced CDR3 bases are TGTGCTAGCAGTAGATGGGGGCTCCAAGACACCCAGTAC.

Notes on this clone: Gene names and germline refer to mouse. The CDR3 goes on 1 residue after the read ends, and that part is filled in from the germline J gene. The chain recombines TRBV13-2 with TRBJ2-3, with 8 nucleotides matching TRBD1. The CDR3 is 14 amino acids. J lost 3 bases, V lost 4 bases, and 4 bases had no gene match. CDR1 NNHNN and CDR2 SYGAGS come from the germline V gene (reference sequence). This CDR3 is CASGLGQGAETLYF. Incomplete CDR3 DNA: TGTGCCAGCGGTCTCGGACAGGGCGCAGAAACGCTGTAT.

Worth noting for this clone: The genes are named according to mouse. Read data end 1 residue before the CDR3 end; the end is taken from the germline J gene. The chain joins TRBV20 to TRBJ1-5, with TRBD1 matching 9 bases. V shed 1 base and J 2 bases; nucleotides not matched to a gene: 3. Germline-derived CDR1 and CDR2 are GFQATS and STVNSAI. The CDR3 spans 15 residues. The sequenced part of the CDR3 DNA is TGTGGTGCTAGGGGACAGGGGGGAGACAACCAGGCTCCGCTT. This gives the protein CGARGQGGDNQAPL. The full CDR3 reads CGARGQGGDNQAPLF.

Concerning this clone: Genes and germline come from the mouse. The read comes to an end 1 residue before the CDR3 does, leaving the germline J gene to fill in the end. The chain links TRBV13-2 to TRBJ1-1, with D possibly TRBD1 on 5 matching bases. V was trimmed by 2 bases and J by 1 base, leaving 9 bases between them. The CDR3 length is 14 residues. Per germline, CDR1 NNHNN and CDR2 SYGAGS (reference sequence). The CDR3 DNA, read in part, is TGTGCCAGCGGTGAGGGGACGCTAAACACAGAAGTCTTC. Its translation: CASGEGTLNTEVF. The entire CDR3 reads CASGEGTLNTEVFF.

Details on this clone: The genes and germline here are from mouse. From the germline J gene comes the end of the CDR3, since the read stops 1 residue before it. The rearrangement uses TRBV3 and TRBJ1-4; possible D gene TRBD1, 5 bases. The CDR3 is 15 residues long. Trimming shortened V by 1 base and J by 7 bases, and 13 bases separated the two germline ends. Per germline, CDR1 SNHLY and CDR2 FYNGKV (reference sequence). CDR3 residues: CASSLGQGGTERLFF. The sequenced CDR3 bases are TGTGCCAGCAGCTTAGGCCAGGGAGGGACCGAAAGATTATTT.